Reported below is one T cell receptor (beta chain). This clonotype was observed a few times. It has no known antigen specificity. There are no base qualities to consult, and no much larger clone falls within one base. Based on the germline V gene (reference sequence), the CDR1 and CDR2 sequences are MNHNY and SVGAGI. V loses 5 bases, J loses 4 bases, and the germline ends lie 9 bases apart. The CDR3 sequence holds 12 residues, the cysteine and phenylalanine included. Only the CDR3 portion is preserved as DNA: 36 bases, with reading frame beginning at the first base. The data were taken from a study of T cells of healthy individuals (dated by TCRdb to the late 2010s). The library was made by 5' RACE. TCRdb lists the instrument as Illumina MiSeq. TCRdb passed the public sequencing reads through fastp at Q25 and MiXCR, retaining productive beta sequences. Rows with one shared CDR3 protein collapse into an entry with the most common genes and DNA. For this sample the table gives about 57,000 distinct CDR3 sequences, of which 15% to 20% were detected only once. The top ten hold around 5.1% of the sample.

This receptor chain uses TRBV6-6 and TRBJ2-7; TRBD1 could be the D gene, as 5 bases match. This receptor was identified in a human donor in good health. The CDR3 is CASSGDSYEQYF. Read as DNA, the sequence is TGTGCCAGCAGTGGAGACAGTTACGAGCAGTACTTC.